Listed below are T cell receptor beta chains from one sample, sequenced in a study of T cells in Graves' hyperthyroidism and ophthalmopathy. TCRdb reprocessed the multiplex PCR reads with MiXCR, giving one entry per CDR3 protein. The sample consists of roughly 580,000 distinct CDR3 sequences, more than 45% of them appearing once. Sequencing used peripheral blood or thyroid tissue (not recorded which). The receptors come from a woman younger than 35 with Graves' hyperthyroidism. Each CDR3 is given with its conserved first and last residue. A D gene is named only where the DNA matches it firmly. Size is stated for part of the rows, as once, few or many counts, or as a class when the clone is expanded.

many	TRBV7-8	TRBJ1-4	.	CASSLAKGADEKLFF	TGTGCCAGCAGCTTAGCGAAGGGTGCGGATGAAAAACTGTTTTTT
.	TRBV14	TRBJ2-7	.	CASSQTSSYEQYF	TGTGCCAGCAGCCAGACTAGCTCCTACGAGCAGTACTTC
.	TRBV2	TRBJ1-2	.	CASSVNEGRGWYGYTF	TGTGCCAGCAGTGTAAACGAGGGGAGGGGCTGGTATGGCTACACCTTC
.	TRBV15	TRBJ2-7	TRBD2	CATSLDGSGGLTYEQYF	TGTGCCACCAGCTTAGATGGGTCGGGAGGGCTAACCTACGAGCAGTACTTC
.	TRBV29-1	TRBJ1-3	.	CSVPPFSGANSGNTIYF	TGCAGCGTTCCTCCTTTTTCAGGCGCTAACTCTGGAAACACCATATATTTT
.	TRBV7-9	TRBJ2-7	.	CASSLAGTMIYEQYF	TGTGCCAGCAGCTTAGCGGGAACAATGATCTACGAGCAGTACTTC
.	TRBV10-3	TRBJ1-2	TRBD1	CAISDPGQQYTF	TGTGCCATCAGTGACCCGGGACAGCAATACACCTTC
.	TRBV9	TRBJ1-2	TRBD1	CASSAGLAGGLSKGYTF	TGTGCCAGCAGCGCGGGCTTGGCAGGGGGCCTATCTAAGGGCTACACCTTC
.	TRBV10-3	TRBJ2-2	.	CAIRRENTGELFF	TGTGCCATCAGAAGAGAGAACACCGGGGAGCTGTTTTTT
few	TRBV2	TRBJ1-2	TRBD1	CASMRGRLDGYTF	TGTGCCAGCATGAGGGGGCGTCTGGATGGCTACACCTTC
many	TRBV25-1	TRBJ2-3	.	CASSVTDTQYF	TGTGCCAGCAGTGTAACAGATACGCAGTATTTT
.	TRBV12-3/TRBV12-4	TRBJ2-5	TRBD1	CASSQQGVQETQYF	TGTGCCAGCAGTCAACAGGGGGTCCAAGAGACCCAGTACTTC
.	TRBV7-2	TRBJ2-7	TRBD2	CASSGILAGESYEQYF	TGTGCCAGCAGCGGTATTCTAGCGGGAGAGTCCTACGAGCAGTACTTC
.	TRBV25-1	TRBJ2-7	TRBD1	CASSGLRGTGDHEEEQYF	TGTGCCAGCAGTGGTCTTCGCGGGACAGGGGACCACGAGGAGGAGCAGTACTTC
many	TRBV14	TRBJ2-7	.	CASSQVRGYEQYF	TGTGCCAGCAGCCAAGTGAGGGGGTACGAGCAGTACTTC
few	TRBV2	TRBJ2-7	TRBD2	CASSVETGGASYEQYF	TGTGCCAGCAGTGTCGAGACGGGGGGTGCCTCCTACGAGCAGTACTTC
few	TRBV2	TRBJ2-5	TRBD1	CASRGQGPYSSQYF	TGTGCCAGCAGGGGACAGGGGCCTTACTCGTCCCAGTACTTC
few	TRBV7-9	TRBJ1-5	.	CASSPGWDQPQHF	TGTGCCAGCAGCCCAGGGTGGGATCAGCCCCAGCATTTT
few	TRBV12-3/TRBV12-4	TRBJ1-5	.	CASSLPPNQPQHF	TGTGCCAGCAGTTTGCCGCCCAATCAGCCCCAGCATTTT
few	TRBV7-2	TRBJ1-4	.	CASSSSQDLNEKLFF	TGTGCCAGCAGCTCCAGTCAGGACCTTAATGAAAAACTGTTTTTT
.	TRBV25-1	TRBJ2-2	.	CASSFWRDGTGELFF	TGTGCCAGCAGTTTTTGGCGGGATGGCACCGGGGAGCTGTTTTTT
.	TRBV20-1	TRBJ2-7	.	CSASGSGARSYEQYF	TGCAGTGCTAGTGGTTCGGGGGCGCGTTCCTACGAGCAGTACTTC
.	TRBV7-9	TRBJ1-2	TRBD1	CASSQDRGDYGYTF	TGTGCCAGCAGCCAGGACAGGGGGGACTATGGCTACACCTTC
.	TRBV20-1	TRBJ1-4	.	CSASLGAVNEKLFF	TGCAGTGCTAGCCTCGGGGCCGTTAATGAAAAACTGTTTTTT
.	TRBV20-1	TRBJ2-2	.	CSAPWVGGGTGELFF	TGCAGCGCCCCCTGGGTGGGAGGGGGAACCGGGGAGCTGTTTTTT
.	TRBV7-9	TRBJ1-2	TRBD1	CASSLGQGGGHTF	TGTGCCAGCAGCTTGGGACAGGGAGGAGGCCACACCTTC
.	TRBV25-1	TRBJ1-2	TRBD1	CASSHRTGEDGYTF	TGTGCCAGCAGCCACCGGACAGGGGAAGATGGCTACACCTTC
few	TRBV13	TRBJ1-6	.	CASIMTTTYNSPLHF	TGTGCCAGCATCATGACAACCACCTATAATTCACCCCTCCACTTT
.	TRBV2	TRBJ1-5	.	CASSEWRDGGNQPQHF	TGTGCCAGCAGTGAATGGAGGGACGGGGGCAATCAGCCCCAGCATTTT
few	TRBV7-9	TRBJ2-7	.	CASSSLAPSEEQYF	TGTGCCAGCAGCTCGCTAGCTCCATCGGAGGAGCAGTACTTC
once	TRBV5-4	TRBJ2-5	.	CASSHQSGGGQETQYF	TGTGCCAGCAGCCACCAATCGGGGGGCGGCCAAGAGACCCAGTACTTC
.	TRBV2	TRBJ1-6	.	CASSERGYLNSPLHF	TGTGCCAGCAGTGAAAGAGGCTACCTAAATTCACCCCTCCACTTT
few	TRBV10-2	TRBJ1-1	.	CASSDLPGKNTEAFF	TGCGCCAGCAGTGACCTTCCCGGGAAGAACACTGAAGCTTTCTTT
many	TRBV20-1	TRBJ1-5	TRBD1	CSVWTGAGSQPQHF	TGCAGTGTCTGGACAGGGGCGGGCAGTCAGCCCCAGCATTTT
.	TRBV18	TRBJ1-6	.	CASSPPPGVGRSPLHF	TGTGCCAGCTCACCACCGCCAGGTGTAGGTCGATCACCCCTCCACTTT
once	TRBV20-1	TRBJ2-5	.	CSASPWNQETQYF	TGCAGTGCTAGCCCGTGGAACCAAGAGACCCAGTACTTC
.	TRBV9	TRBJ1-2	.	CASSAEGGRYGYTF	TGTGCCAGCAGCGCTGAGGGAGGACGCTATGGCTACACCTTC
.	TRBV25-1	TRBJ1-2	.	CASVVRGRGYGYTF	TGTGCCAGCGTTGTGAGAGGTCGGGGCTATGGCTACACCTTC
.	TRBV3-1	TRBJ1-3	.	CASSGRGPHSGNTIYF	TGTGCCAGCAGTGGCCGAGGACCGCACTCTGGAAACACCATATATTTT
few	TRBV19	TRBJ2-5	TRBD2	CASSIAAGVETQYF	TGTGCCAGTAGTATTGCAGCGGGAGTAGAGACCCAGTACTTC
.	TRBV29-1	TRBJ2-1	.	CSVGGGNNEQFF	TGCAGCGTTGGTGGAGGGAACAATGAGCAGTTCTTC
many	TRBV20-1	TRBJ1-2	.	CSARVGQNYGYTF	TGCAGTGCTAGAGTGGGACAAAACTATGGCTACACCTTC
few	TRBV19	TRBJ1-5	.	CASSITTHSNQPQHF	TGTGCCAGTAGTATAACGACCCACAGCAATCAGCCCCAGCATTTT
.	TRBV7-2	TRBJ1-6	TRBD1	CASSSAGVDRGVHF	TGTGCCAGCAGCTCAGCCGGTGTGGACAGGGGAGTCCACTTT
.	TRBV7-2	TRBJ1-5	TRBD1	CASSSGQVLNQPQHF	TGTGCCAGCAGCTCAGGACAGGTCCTCAATCAGCCCCAGCATTTT
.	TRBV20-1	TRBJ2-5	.	CSAKGTQYF	TGCAGTGCTAAGGGGACCCAGTACTTC
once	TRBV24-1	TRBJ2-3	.	CATSDFWDTQYF	TGTGCCACCAGTGATTTTTGGGATACGCAGTATTTT
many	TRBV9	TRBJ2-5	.	CASSERNGRLETQYF	TGTGCCAGCAGCGAGAGGAACGGGAGACTCGAGACCCAGTACTTC
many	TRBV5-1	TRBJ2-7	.	CASSQGVEQYF	TGCGCCAGCAGTCAAGGGGTTGAGCAGTACTTC
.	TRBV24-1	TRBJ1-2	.	CATSERGANLDPYGYTF	TGTGCCACCAGTGAAAGGGGAGCTAATTTAGATCCCTATGGCTACACCTTC
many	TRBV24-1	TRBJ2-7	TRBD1	CATADRDEQYF	TGTGCCACCGCGGACAGGGACGAGCAGTACTTC
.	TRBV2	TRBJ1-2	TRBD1	CASGTGFGGYTF	TGTGCCAGCGGGACAGGGTTCGGAGGCTACACCTTC
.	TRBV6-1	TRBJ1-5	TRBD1	CASSDDRGNQPQHF	TGTGCCAGCAGTGACGACAGGGGCAATCAGCCCCAGCATTTT
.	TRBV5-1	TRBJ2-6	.	CASSEVGLASGANGLTF	TGCGCCAGCAGCGAAGTGGGCCTGGCATCTGGGGCCAACGGCCTGACTTTC